The 10 T cell receptor beta chains below all came from one sample that was sequenced in a study of cytomegalovirus exposure and HLA in healthy donors. The PCR made use of 60 Vbeta and 13 Jbeta primers. The protocol was immunoSEQ multiplex PCR, while the TCRdb copy is restricted to in-frame clones and leaves out a portion. The data show under 150,000 clones, around 84% seen once. The sample consisted of PBMCs. All receptors come from a man between 35 and 55 years old in good health and CMV-seropositive.

Worth noting for this clone: The junction and the germline gene differ at one end; a read error may be behind it. The V gene is TRBV4-2, the J gene TRBJ1-3, with D perhaps matching TRBD1 (6 bases). Looked up from germline, CDR1 is LGHNA and CDR2 is YNFKEQ. This CDR3 has 16 amino acids. In DNA form, the CDR3 reads TGTGCCAGCGGCCAAACAGGGATGGTTTCTGGAAACACCATATATTTT. Translated, it gives CASGQTGMVSGNTIYF.

This clone was observed once. The chain recombines TRBV5-1 with TRBJ2-5; possible D gene TRBD1, 6 bases. Germline CDR1 and CDR2: SGHRS and YFSETQ. The CDR3 spans 16 residues. Trimming shortened V by 0 bases and J by 2 bases, and 14 bases separated the two germline ends. The CDR3 bases are TGCGCCAGCAGCTTGGGGGGGCGACAGTATCAAGAGACCCAGTACTTC. Its protein is CASSLGGRQYQETQYF.

CDR3 nucleotides: TGTGCCAGCAGTCGACAGGGGACAAAAACCTACGAGCAGTACTTC. It translates to CASSRQGTKTYEQYF. The chain links TRBV27 to TRBJ2-7; 8 nucleotides agree with TRBD1. Trimming cost V 5 bases and J 2 bases; bases outside gene matches: 8. There are 15 residues in the CDR3. CDR1 and CDR2 from the germline V gene are MNHEY and SMNVEV (reference sequence).

J is TRBJ2-3 and V is TRBV15; D may be TRBD1 (6 bases). The CDR3 spans 14 residues. V lost 1 base, J lost 3 bases, and 8 bases lay in between. CDR1 and CDR2 (germline): LNHNV, YYDKDF (reference sequence). CDR3 residues: CATSRGQETDTQYF. The CDR3 DNA reads TGTGCCACCAGCAGAGGACAGGAGACAGATACGCAGTATTTT. Combining the CDR3 with reference TRBV15 and TRBJ2-3 gives the whole variable domain DAMVIQNPRYQVTQFGKPVTLSCSQTLNHNVMYWYQQKSSQAPKLLFHYYDKDFNNEADTPDNFQSRRPNTSFCFLDIRSPGLGDTAMYLCATSRGQETDTQYFGPGTRLTVL.

The count of this clone is one. The chain has TRBV27 and TRBJ2-2; D possibly corresponds to TRBD1 (6 bases). Germline values: CDR1 MNHEY, CDR2 SMNVEV (reference sequence). V was cut by 2 bases and J by 3 bases, with 10 bases left in between. The CDR3 covers 15 residues. CDR3 amino acids: CASSLQGKYTGELFF. CDR3 sequence (DNA): TGTGCCAGCAGTTTACAGGGGAAGTACACCGGGGAGCTGTTTTTT.

This chain's CDR3 is CASSLDSTGMSSGYTF. The CDR3 region has the DNA TGTGCCAGCAGCTTAGACTCTACAGGGATGTCCTCAGGCTACACCTTC. The V gene is TRBV7-2, the J gene TRBJ1-2, with D perhaps TRBD1 (6 bases). Between the trimmed V and J ends, which lost 1 base and 8 bases, there was a span of 20 bases. This CDR3 contains 16 residues. Per germline, CDR1 SGHTA and CDR2 FQGNSA.

This clone was detected a few times. V is TRBV11-3 and J is TRBJ1-5; D is perhaps TRBD1 (6 bases). The CDR3 extends over 15 amino acids. V lost 5 bases and J 0 bases, leaving 11 bases between the germline ends. Germline CDR1 SGHNT, CDR2 YENEEA. CDR3 residues: CASSSQGHSNQPQHF. The CDR3 DNA reads as TGTGCCAGCAGCAGTCAGGGACATAGCAATCAGCCCCAGCATTTT.

The chain recombines TRBV29-1 with TRBJ1-1; TRBD1 might be the D (6 bases). Trimming shortened V by 4 bases and J by 5 bases, and 17 bases separated the two germline ends. Germline CDR1 and CDR2: SQVTM and ANQGSEA. This CDR3 has 14 amino acids. CDR3 coding DNA: TGCAGCGTTGCCCATACAGGGAAGAAGACTGAAGCTTTCTTT. It is translated as CSVAHTGKKTEAFF. The full variable domain, completed using reference TRBV29-1 and TRBJ1-1, is SAVISQKPSRDICQRGTSLTIQCQVDSQVTMMFWYRQQPGQSLTLIATANQGSEATYESGFVIDKFPISRPNLTFSTLTVSNMSPEDSSIYLCSVAHTGKKTEAFFGQGTRLTVV.

CDR3 DNA: TGTGCCAGCAGCTCAGGTAGCGGGAGATCCTCTATGGAGCAGTACTTC. Encoded protein: CASSSGSGRSSMEQYF. The chain joins TRBV7-3 to TRBJ2-7; 9 nucleotides align to TRBD2. This CDR3 comprises 16 residues. Germline V CDR1 and CDR2: SGHTA, FQGTGA. J gave up 7 bases and V 4 bases, and 14 bases lay outside the gene matches.

This chain connects TRBV9 to TRBJ2-2; TRBD2 is a possible D gene (5 bases). Germline V gene data show CDR1 as SGDLS and CDR2 as YYNGEE. This CDR3 comprises 13 residues. Trimming took off 6 bases at V and 3 bases at J, with 9 bases between the two ends. CDR3: CASTRVDTGELFF. CDR3 in DNA: TGTGCCAGCACGAGGGTGGACACCGGGGAGCTGTTTTTT. Full variable domain (missing parts from reference TRBV9 and TRBJ2-2): DSGVTQTPKHLITATGQRVTLRCSPRSGDLSVYWYQQSLDQGLQFLIQYYNGEERAKGNILERFSAQQFPDLHSELNLSSLELGDSALYFCASTRVDTGELFFGEGSRLTVL.